The 3 T cell receptor beta chains listed next were all sequenced from one sample in a study of blood T cell repertoires in COVID-19. Here immunoSEQ multiplex PCR was the method, and the copy in TCRdb shows in-frame clones only, minus some. The data hold over 200,000 clones, with around nine tenths observed a single time. The sample comprised PBMCs or T cells enriched from blood (not recorded which). These receptors were obtained from a woman aged 25 to 39 who had been exposed to COVID-19.

The chain uses TRBV27 and TRBJ2-1; 10 bases align to TRBD2. CDR1 and CDR2 (germline): MNHEY, SMNVEV (reference sequence). The ends lost 3 bases at V and 3 bases at J; junction bases unmatched: 20. CDR3 length: 21 amino acids. The CDR3 reads CASSLRAPIAGGIHDYNEQFF. Here the CDR3 DNA reads TGTGCCAGCAGTTTGAGGGCGCCGATAGCGGGAGGCATTCATGACTACAATGAGCAGTTCTTC.

This chain connects TRBV6-5 to TRBJ1-2; no reliable D call. Germline V lookup: CDR1 MNHEY, CDR2 SVGAGI. The V gene lost 0 bases and the J gene lost 8 bases, with 10 bases spanning the gap. The CDR3 is 13 amino acids. Written as DNA, the CDR3 is TGTGCCAGCAGTTACTCCACGGGGAGGGGCTACACCTTC. Translation gives CASSYSTGRGYTF.

The rearrangement links TRBV11-2 to TRBJ1-1; TRBD1 aligns across 8 bases. CDR3 length: 16 amino acids. Looked up from germline, CDR1 is SGHAT and CDR2 is FQNNGV. V dropped 5 bases and J dropped 0; count of bases not matched to a gene: 8. CDR3 sequence: CASSGDRGLLNTEAFF. The CDR3 coding sequence is TGTGCCAGCAGCGGTGACAGGGGACTGTTGAACACTGAAGCTTTCTTT.